This T cell receptor (beta chain) is from a study of Ad26.COV2.S vaccination and SARS-CoV-2 variants. Whole-study results and caveats: Similar non-spike TCR breadth was seen in vaccine and placebo recipients. The analyses of TCR breadth and depth may have understated the size of total T cell responses. Vaccinated individuals (as opposed to placebo recipients) had higher spike-specific TCR breadth.

In regard to this clone: What it binds is not known. Other DNA sequences within the sample encode an identical CDR3.

Treatment described: around 19 received Ad26.COV2.S at low or high dose, single or two shots; several received placebo; per-sample allocation not given. Samples analyzed were those drawn on day 63 after the first vaccine or placebo injection. Germline-derived CDR1 and CDR2 are KGHSH and LQKENI. V was cut by 3 bases and J by 0 bases, with 8 bases left in between. This CDR3 has 14 residues. Sequencing was performed with immunoSEQ multiplex PCR; in TCRdb, only in-frame clones are kept and a portion is missing. The sample has about 350,000 clones; approximately 81% are singletons. The chain recombines TRBV18 with TRBJ1-1; D perhaps matches TRBD1 (5 bases). This TCR was sampled from a person between 18 and 60 years old who received the Ad26.COV2.S COVID-19 vaccine or a placebo. The material sequenced was peripheral blood, taken in a trial of Ad26.COV2.S vaccine versus placebo. Here the CDR3 DNA reads TGTGCCAGCTCACCGGTCAGGGTGAACACTGAAGCTTTCTTT. Translating it yields CASSPVRVNTEAFF.